This T cell receptor (beta chain) was sequenced in a study of cytomegalovirus exposure and HLA in healthy donors. Germline assignment: CDR1 LGHNT and CDR2 FRNRAP. This CDR3 is built from 15 residues. With 6 bases removed from V and 5 bases from J, the gap between germline ends came to 17 bases. In the PCR, 60 Vbeta and 13 Jbeta primers were used. The method was immunoSEQ multiplex PCR; TCRdb's version includes in-frame clones alone and lacks a portion of them. The table has approximately 150,000 clones, over 75% seen once. The clonotype originates from a woman aged 25-40 years in good health and CMV-seronegative. This sequence joins TRBV12-5 and TRBJ1-5; no clear D. Sample: PBMCs. The CDR3 protein is CASGIWGGGHQPQHF. The CDR3 DNA follows: TGTGCTAGTGGGATCTGGGGTGGAGGGCATCAGCCCCAGCATTTT.